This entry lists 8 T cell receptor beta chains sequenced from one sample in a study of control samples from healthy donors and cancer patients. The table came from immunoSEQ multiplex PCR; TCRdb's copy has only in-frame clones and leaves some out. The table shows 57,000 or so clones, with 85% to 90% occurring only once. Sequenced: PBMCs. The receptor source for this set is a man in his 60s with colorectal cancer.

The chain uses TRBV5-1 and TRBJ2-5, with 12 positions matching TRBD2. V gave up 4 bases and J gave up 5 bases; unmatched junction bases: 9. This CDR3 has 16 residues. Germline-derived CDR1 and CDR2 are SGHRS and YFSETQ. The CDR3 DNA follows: TGCGCCAGCAGCCTAAAAAGACTAGCGGGGGCGGAGACCCAGTACTTC. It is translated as CASSLKRLAGAETQYF.

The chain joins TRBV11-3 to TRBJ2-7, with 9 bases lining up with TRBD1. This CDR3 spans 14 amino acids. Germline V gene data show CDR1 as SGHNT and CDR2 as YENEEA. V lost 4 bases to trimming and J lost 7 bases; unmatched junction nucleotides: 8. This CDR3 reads CASSSGTGRGEQYF. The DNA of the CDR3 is TGTGCCAGCAGCTCGGGGACAGGGCGAGGGGAGCAGTACTTC.

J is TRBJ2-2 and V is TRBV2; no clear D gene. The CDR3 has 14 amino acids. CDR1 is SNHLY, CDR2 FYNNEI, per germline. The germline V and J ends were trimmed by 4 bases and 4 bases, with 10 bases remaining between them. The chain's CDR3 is CASSGDTITGELFF. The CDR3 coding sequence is TGTGCCAGCAGTGGAGACACTATCACCGGGGAGCTGTTTTTT.

The CDR3 coding sequence is TGTGCCAGCACCGAGAGGACTCCTGGGGGGGAGCTGTTTTTT. It yields the protein CASTERTPGGELFF. V gene TRBV9 combines with J gene TRBJ2-2, with D perhaps TRBD2 (5 bases). Looked up from germline, CDR1 is SGDLS and CDR2 is YYNGEE. The CDR3 is 14 amino acids. The V end lost 6 bases, the J end lost 8 bases, and 17 bases lay between the germline ends.

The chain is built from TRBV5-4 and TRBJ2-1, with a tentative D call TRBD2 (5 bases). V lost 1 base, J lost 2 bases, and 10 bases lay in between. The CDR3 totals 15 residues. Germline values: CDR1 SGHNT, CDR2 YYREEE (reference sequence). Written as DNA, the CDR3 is TGTGCCAGCAGCTTGTCGGGGATCGCCTACAATGAGCAGTTCTTC. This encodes CASSLSGIAYNEQFF.

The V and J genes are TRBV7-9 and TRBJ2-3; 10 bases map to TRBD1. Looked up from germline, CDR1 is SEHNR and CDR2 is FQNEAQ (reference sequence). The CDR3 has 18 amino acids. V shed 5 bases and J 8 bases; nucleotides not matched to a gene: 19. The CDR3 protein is CASSQTGGLFSQDGTQYF. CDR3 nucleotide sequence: TGTGCCAGCAGCCAGACAGGGGGCCTGTTCAGCCAAGATGGTACGCAGTATTTT. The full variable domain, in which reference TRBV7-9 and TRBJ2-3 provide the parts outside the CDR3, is DTGVSQNPRHKITKRGQNVTFRCDPISEHNRLYWYRQTLGQGPEFLTYFQNEAQLEKSRLLSDRFSAERPKGSFSTLEIQRTEQGDSAMYLCASSQTGGLFSQDGTQYFGPGTRLTVL.

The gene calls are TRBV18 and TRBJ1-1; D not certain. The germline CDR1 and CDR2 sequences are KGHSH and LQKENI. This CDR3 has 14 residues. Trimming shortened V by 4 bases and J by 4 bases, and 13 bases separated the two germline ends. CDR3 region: CASSREQTSTEAFF. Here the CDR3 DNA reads TGTGCCAGCTCACGGGAGCAAACGAGCACTGAAGCTTTCTTT. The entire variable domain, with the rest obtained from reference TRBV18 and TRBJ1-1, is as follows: NAGVMQNPRHLVRRRGQEARLRCSPMKGHSHVYWYRQLPEEGLKFMVYLQKENIIDESGMPKERFSAEFPKEGPSILRIQQVVRGDSAAYFCASSREQTSTEAFFGQGTRLTVV.

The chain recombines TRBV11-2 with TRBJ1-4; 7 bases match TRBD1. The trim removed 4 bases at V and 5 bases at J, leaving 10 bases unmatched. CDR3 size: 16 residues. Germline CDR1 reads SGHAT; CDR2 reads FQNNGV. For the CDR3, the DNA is TGTGCCAGCAGCTCAGCAGACAGGGCCCGAAATGAAAAACTGTTTTTT. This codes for CASSSADRARNEKLFF.